Each of the 17 T cell receptor beta chains below was sequenced from the same sample in a study of T-cell reconstitution after alpha-beta-depleted transplantation in children. It was with unique molecular identifiers that the TCRbeta library was prepared. TCRdb fed the PCR reads into MiXCR, producing one record per CDR3 protein. The sample consists of approximately 1,000,000 distinct CDR3 sequences, around 30% of them appearing once. The sample in question was PBMCs, mostly from graft donor cells, obtained 360 days after TCRalphabeta/CD19-depleted stem cell transplant. Every receptor here comes from a boy under two years old who had a stem cell transplant for SCID, so the T cells may come from the graft donor.

This clonotype was observed a handful of times. This sequence joins TRBV5-1 and TRBJ2-4; 8 bases are shared with TRBD1. The germline CDR1 and CDR2 sequences are SGHRS and YFSETQ. The ends lost 4 bases at V and 7 bases at J; junction bases unmatched: 10. The CDR3 covers 15 residues. The CDR3 nucleotides are TGCGCCAGCAGCCCCACCCGGACAGGGCCGAACATTCAGTACTTC. Translating gives CASSPTRTGPNIQYF.

The genes are TRBV30 and TRBJ1-2, with a weak D call TRBD1 (5 bases). Trimming took off 0 bases at V and 0 bases at J, with 11 bases between the two ends. This CDR3 has 15 amino acids. From germline, CDR1 is GTSNPN and CDR2 SVGIG (reference sequence). DNA of the CDR3: TGTGCCTGGAGTGTACTGGGGACTCCTAACTATGGCTACACCTTC. This codes for CAWSVLGTPNYGYTF.

V gene TRBV20-1 combines with J gene TRBJ2-2; 8 bases map to TRBD1. The germline gives CDR1 DFQATT, CDR2 SNEGSKA (reference sequence). V shed 0 bases, J shed 3 bases, and the junction held 9 bases outside the gene matches. CDR3 length equals 17 residues. DNA for the CDR3: TGCAGTGCTAGAGACGAGGACAGGGTTTGGGACACCGGGGAGCTGTTTTTT. Translating it yields CSARDEDRVWDTGELFF.

The rearrangement links TRBV11-2 to TRBJ2-7; TRBD1 might be the D (6 bases). CDR3 size: 17 residues. CDR1 is SGHAT and CDR2 is FQNNGV in the germline V gene. V was trimmed by 0 bases and J by 0 bases, leaving 15 bases between them. The CDR3 DNA sequence: TGTGCCAGCAGCTTAGATCCAACAGGGCCGCACTCCTACGAGCAGTACTTC. Residues: CASSLDPTGPHSYEQYF.

The chain couples TRBV10-3 to TRBJ2-3, with TRBD1 identical over 7 bases. The CDR3 is 14 amino acids. The V segment lost 6 bases and the J segment 2 bases; nucleotides outside the gene matches: 5. Germline V CDR1 and CDR2: ENHRY, SYGVKD. CDR3 bases: TGTGCCATCAGGCCGGGACAGCCCACAGATACGCAGTATTTT. Encoded protein: CAIRPGQPTDTQYF.

The chain combines TRBV2 with TRBJ1-4, with TRBD1 as a possible D gene (5 bases). The germline V and J ends were trimmed by 5 bases and 2 bases, with 18 bases remaining between them. The CDR3 has 17 residues. Germline CDR1 is SNHLY and CDR2 is FYNNEI. This chain's CDR3 is CASSPYLGLATNEKLFF. Here the CDR3 DNA reads TGTGCCAGCAGTCCATACCTGGGGCTCGCGACTAATGAAAAACTGTTTTTT.

The chain couples TRBV5-6 to TRBJ2-1; D not resolved. Germline CDR1 SGHDT, CDR2 YYEEEE. Trimming removed 6 bases from V and 0 bases from J, with 10 bases in between. The CDR3 totals 14 residues. Written as DNA, the CDR3 is TGTGCCAGCATCACGATGGGCTCCTACAATGAGCAGTTCTTC. This codes for CASITMGSYNEQFF.

The chain joins TRBV12-3 or TRBV12-4 to TRBJ2-1; 11 bases line up with TRBD2. The CDR3 length is 15 residues. The V segment lost 7 bases and the J segment 4 bases; nucleotides outside the gene matches: 6. CDR3 nucleotide sequence: TGTGCCAGCACTATTAGCGGGGGGGCGTACAATGAGCAGTTCTTC. Translation gives CASTISGGAYNEQFF.

This clonotype was counted between two and nine times. The chain employs TRBV2 and TRBJ2-3; D may be TRBD2 (7 bases). In germline, CDR1 is SNHLY, CDR2 FYNNEI. The V gene lost 4 bases and the J gene lost 3 bases, with 20 bases spanning the gap. This CDR3 is built from 17 residues. In nucleotides, the CDR3 is TGTGCCAGCAGTGCAGGTGGGGCGGGGGCCGAGACAGATACGCAGTATTTT. The encoded protein is CASSAGGAGAETDTQYF.

The rearrangement joins TRBV5-1 to TRBJ2-7; D is possibly TRBD1 or TRBD2 (5 bases each). The CDR3 length is 14 residues. The V gene lost 2 bases and the J gene lost 3 bases, with 12 bases spanning the gap. Germline V gene sequence: CDR1 SGHRS, CDR2 YFSETQ. This CDR3 reads CASSLWDGYYEQYF. In nucleotides, the CDR3 is TGCGCCAGCAGCTTATGGGACGGATACTACGAGCAGTACTTC.

The V gene is TRBV6-1, the J gene TRBJ2-6, with D possibly TRBD1 on 6 matching bases. The germline gives CDR1 MNHNS, CDR2 SASEGT. The CDR3 is made up of 16 amino acids. Trimming removed 5 bases at V and 0 bases at J, with 11 bases between. The CDR3 loop reads CASSSTGYSGANVLTF. CDR3 coding DNA: TGTGCCAGCAGTAGTACAGGGTACTCTGGGGCCAACGTCCTGACTTTC.

This chain links TRBV7-9 with TRBJ1-6; D unresolved. The CDR3 covers 14 residues. V was cut by 1 base and J by 8 bases, with 9 bases left in between. CDR1 and CDR2 (germline): SEHNR, FQNEAQ (reference sequence). For the CDR3, the DNA is TGTGCCAGCAGCTTAGACAGTCACCATTCACCCCTCCACTTT. It encodes CASSLDSHHSPLHF. The variable domain in full, completed from reference TRBV7-9 and TRBJ1-6, reads DTGVSQNPRHKITKRGQNVTFRCDPISEHNRLYWYRQTLGQGPEFLTYFQNEAQLEKSRLLSDRFSAERPKGSFSTLEIQRTEQGDSAMYLCASSLDSHHSPLHFGNGTRLTVT.

CDR3: CASSLASGISGANVLTF. Here the CDR3 DNA reads TGTGCCAGCAGCTTGGCTTCAGGCATCTCTGGGGCCAACGTCCTGACTTTC. The chain employs TRBV5-8 and TRBJ2-6; D call uncertain. CDR1 SGHTS and CDR2 YDEGEE come from the germline V gene. The V end lost 0 bases, the J end lost 0 bases, and 10 bases lay between the germline ends. The CDR3 totals 17 residues.

The genes are TRBV20-1 and TRBJ2-3, with 9 bases that match TRBD2. The CDR3 is made up of 15 amino acids. Losses at the gene ends were 6 bases for V and 4 bases for J; bases not matched to a gene: 11. Germline V CDR1 and CDR2: DFQATT, SNEGSKA (reference sequence). CDR3 amino acids: CSAMAAGGWADTQYF. The CDR3 coding sequence is TGCAGTGCAATGGCAGCGGGGGGCTGGGCAGATACGCAGTATTTT.

This chain joins TRBV4-1 and TRBJ1-4; D may be TRBD1 (6 bases). With 2 bases removed from V and 1 base from J, the gap between germline ends came to 14 bases. This CDR3 spans 17 amino acids. CDR1 is MGHRA and CDR2 is YSYEKL in the germline V gene. The CDR3 DNA reads as TGCGCCAGCAGCCAATATACACAGGGAGGAACTAATGAAAAACTGTTTTTT. Translated: CASSQYTQGGTNEKLFF.

The chain couples TRBV27 to TRBJ2-5; TRBD1 might be the D (6 bases). Looked up from germline, CDR1 is MNHEY and CDR2 is SMNVEV (reference sequence). The CDR3 length is 14 residues. Trimming pared 1 base from V and 1 base from J, leaving 7 bases between. This chain's CDR3 is CASSLLDSQETQYF. The CDR3 region has the DNA TGTGCCAGCAGTTTATTGGACAGCCAAGAGACCCAGTACTTC.

This clonotype was counted between two and nine times. This chain connects TRBV12-3 or TRBV12-4 to TRBJ2-2, with 7 nucleotides matching TRBD1. The CDR3 has 17 amino acids. V was pared by 1 base and J by 2 bases, with 7 bases of the junction left unmatched. CDR3 sequence (DNA): TGTGCCAGCAGTTTAGGGTCTGGGACAGTTAACACCGGGGAGCTGTTTTTT. It translates to CASSLGSGTVNTGELFF.